This note documents a single TCR beta chain sequence. This sample was included in a study of Ad26.COV2.S vaccination and SARS-CoV-2 variants. About the study: Donor got 5x10^10 or 1x10^11 viral particles of Ad26.COV2.S.

This CDR3 is 13 amino acids long. V lost 6 bases, J lost 9 bases, and 12 bases lay in between. Germline V gene data show CDR1 as MDHEN and CDR2 as SYDVKM. Treatment specified: over 15 received Ad26.COV2.S at low or high dose, single or two shots; several received placebo; per-sample allocation not given. The samples were gathered on day 63 after the first injection of vaccine or placebo. Spike of the Wuhan-strain SARS-CoV-2 was expressed by an Ad26 vector, which formed the vaccine. Some clones are missing from TCRdb's copy, which holds only in-frame ones; the method was immunoSEQ multiplex PCR. The repertoire holds 440,000 or so clones, with 90% as singletons.

The TCR originated in a person aged 18-65 years who received the Ad26.COV2.S COVID-19 vaccine or a placebo. Sequences were derived from peripheral blood, sampled in a trial of Ad26.COV2.S vaccine versus placebo. The chain combines TRBV28 with TRBJ1-6; no definite D call. The CDR3 protein is CASSVSVRSPLHF. DNA for the CDR3: TGTGCCAGCAGCGTCTCTGTTCGTTCACCCCTCCACTTT. Filled out from reference TRBV28 and TRBJ1-6, the complete variable domain reads DVKVTQSSRYLVKRTGEKVFLECVQDMDHENMFWYRQDPGLGLRLIYFSYDVKMKEKGDIPEGYSVSREKKERFSLILESASTNQTSMYLCASSVSVRSPLHFGNGTRLTVT.